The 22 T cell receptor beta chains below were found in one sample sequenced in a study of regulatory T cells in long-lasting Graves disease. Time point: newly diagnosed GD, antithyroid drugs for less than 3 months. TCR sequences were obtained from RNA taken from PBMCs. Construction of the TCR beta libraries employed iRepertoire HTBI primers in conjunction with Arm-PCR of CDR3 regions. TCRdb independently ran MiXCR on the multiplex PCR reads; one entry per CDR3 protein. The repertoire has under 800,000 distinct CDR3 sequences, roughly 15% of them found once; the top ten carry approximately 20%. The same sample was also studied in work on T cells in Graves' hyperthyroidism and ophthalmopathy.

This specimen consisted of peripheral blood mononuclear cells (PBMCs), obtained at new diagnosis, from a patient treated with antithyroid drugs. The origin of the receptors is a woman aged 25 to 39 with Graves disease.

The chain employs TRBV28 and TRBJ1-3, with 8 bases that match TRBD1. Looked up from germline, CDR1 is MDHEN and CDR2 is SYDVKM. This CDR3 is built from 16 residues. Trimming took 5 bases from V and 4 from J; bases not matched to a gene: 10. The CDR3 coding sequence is TGTGCCAGCAGTCCATGGACAGGGACAATAGGAAACACCATATATTTT. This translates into CASSPWTGTIGNTIYF.

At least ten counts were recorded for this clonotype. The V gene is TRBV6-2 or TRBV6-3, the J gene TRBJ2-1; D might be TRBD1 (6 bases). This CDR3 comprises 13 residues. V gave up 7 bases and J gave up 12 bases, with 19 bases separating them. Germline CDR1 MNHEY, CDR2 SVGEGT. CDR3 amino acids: CASTTGRGKLQFF. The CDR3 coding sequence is TGTGCCAGCACAACAGGGCGAGGGAAGCTGCAGTTCTTC.

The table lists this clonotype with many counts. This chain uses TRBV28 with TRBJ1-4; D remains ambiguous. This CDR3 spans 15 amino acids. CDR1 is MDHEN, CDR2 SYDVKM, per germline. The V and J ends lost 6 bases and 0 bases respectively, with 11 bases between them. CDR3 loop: CASRRSTTTNEKLFF. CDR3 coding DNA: TGTGCCAGCAGAAGAAGCACCACAACTAATGAAAAACTGTTTTTT. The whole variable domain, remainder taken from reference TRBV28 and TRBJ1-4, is DVKVTQSSRYLVKRTGEKVFLECVQDMDHENMFWYRQDPGLGLRLIYFSYDVKMKEKGDIPEGYSVSREKKERFSLILESASTNQTSMYLCASRRSTTTNEKLFFGSGTQLSVL.

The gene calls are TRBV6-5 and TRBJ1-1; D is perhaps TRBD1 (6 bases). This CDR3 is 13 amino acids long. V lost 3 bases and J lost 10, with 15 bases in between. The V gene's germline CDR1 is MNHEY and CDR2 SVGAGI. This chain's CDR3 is CASSYLDSKPAFF. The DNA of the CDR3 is TGTGCCAGCAGTTATTTGGACAGTAAGCCAGCTTTCTTT.

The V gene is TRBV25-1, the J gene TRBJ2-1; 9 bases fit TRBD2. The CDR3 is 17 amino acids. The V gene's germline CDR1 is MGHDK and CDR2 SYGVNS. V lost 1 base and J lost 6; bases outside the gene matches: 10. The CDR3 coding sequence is TGTGCCAGCAGTGAATTCGGGGCGGGAGGGAAGCCCAATGAGCAGTTCTTC. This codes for CASSEFGAGGKPNEQFF. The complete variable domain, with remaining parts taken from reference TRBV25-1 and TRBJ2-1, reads EADIYQTPRYLVIGTGKKITLECSQTMGHDKMYWYQQDPGMELHLIHYSYGVNSTEKGDLSSESTVSRIRTEHFPLTLESARPSHTSQYLCASSEFGAGGKPNEQFFGPGTRLTVL.

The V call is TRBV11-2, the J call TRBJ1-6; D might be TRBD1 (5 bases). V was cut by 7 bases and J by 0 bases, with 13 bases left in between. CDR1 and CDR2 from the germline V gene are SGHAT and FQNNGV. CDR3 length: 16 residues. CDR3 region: CASTRSGGSYNSPLHF. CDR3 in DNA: TGTGCCAGCACCCGGTCCGGGGGCTCCTATAATTCACCCCTCCACTTT. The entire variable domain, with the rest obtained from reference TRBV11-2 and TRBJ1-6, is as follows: EAGVAQSPRYKIIEKRQSVAFWCNPISGHATLYWYQQILGQGPKLLIQFQNNGVVDDSQLPKDRFSAERLKGVDSTLKIQPAKLEDSAVYLCASTRSGGSYNSPLHFGNGTRLTVT.

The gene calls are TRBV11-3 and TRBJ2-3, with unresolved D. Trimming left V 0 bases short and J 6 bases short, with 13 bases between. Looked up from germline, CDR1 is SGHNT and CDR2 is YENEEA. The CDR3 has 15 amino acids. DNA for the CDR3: TGTGCCAGCAGCTTAGATTTCCAGCTTCGGGATACGCAGTATTTT. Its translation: CASSLDFQLRDTQYF.

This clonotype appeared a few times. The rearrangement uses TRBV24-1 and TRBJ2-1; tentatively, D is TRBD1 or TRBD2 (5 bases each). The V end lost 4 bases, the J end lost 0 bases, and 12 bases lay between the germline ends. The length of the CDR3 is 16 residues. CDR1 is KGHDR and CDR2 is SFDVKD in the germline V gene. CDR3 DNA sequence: TGTGCCACCAGTGACCGGGGCCCCAGCTCCTACAATGAGCAGTTCTTC. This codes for CATSDRGPSSYNEQFF.

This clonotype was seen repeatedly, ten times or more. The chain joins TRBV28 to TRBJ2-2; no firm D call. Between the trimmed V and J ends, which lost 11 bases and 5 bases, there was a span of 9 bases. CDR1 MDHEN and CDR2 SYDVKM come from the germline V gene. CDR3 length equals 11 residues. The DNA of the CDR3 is TGTGCCGTGAGGAGTACCGGGGAGCTGTTTTTT. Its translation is CAVRSTGELFF.

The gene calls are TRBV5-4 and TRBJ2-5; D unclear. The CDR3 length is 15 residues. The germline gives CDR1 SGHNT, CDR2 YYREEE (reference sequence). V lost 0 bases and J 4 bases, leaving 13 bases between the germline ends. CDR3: CASSLETSVGETQYF. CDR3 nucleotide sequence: TGTGCCAGCAGCTTGGAGACGTCAGTCGGAGAGACCCAGTACTTC.

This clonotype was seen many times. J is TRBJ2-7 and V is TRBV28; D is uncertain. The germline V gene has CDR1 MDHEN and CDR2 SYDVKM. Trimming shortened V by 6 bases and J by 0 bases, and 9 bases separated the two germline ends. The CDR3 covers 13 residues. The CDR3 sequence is CASSGHSSYEQYF. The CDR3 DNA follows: TGTGCCAGCAGCGGGCACAGCTCCTACGAGCAGTACTTC.

The CDR3 sequence: CASSSPTGTEAFF. The CDR3 DNA reads as TGTGCCAGCAGCTCGCCGACGGGGACTGAAGCTTTCTTT. The chain links TRBV5-4 to TRBJ1-1, with D uncertain. Germline CDR1 SGHNT, CDR2 YYREEE (reference sequence). This CDR3 has 13 residues. V shed 3 bases and J shed 5 bases, with 11 bases lying between them.

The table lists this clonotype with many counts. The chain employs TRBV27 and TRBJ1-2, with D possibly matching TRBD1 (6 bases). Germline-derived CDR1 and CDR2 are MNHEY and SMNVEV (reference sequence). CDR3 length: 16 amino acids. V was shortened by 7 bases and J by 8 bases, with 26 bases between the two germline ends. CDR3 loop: CASKAASRGSTGGYTF. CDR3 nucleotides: TGTGCCAGCAAAGCGGCCTCGAGGGGGTCCACCGGCGGCTACACCTTC.

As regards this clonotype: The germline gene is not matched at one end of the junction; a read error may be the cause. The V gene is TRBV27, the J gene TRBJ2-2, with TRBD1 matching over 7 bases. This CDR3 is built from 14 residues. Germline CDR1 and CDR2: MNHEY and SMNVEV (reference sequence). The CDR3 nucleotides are TGTGCCGGCAGCCGGGACAGAAGGGCCGGGGAGCTGTTTTTT. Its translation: CAGSRDRRAGELFF.

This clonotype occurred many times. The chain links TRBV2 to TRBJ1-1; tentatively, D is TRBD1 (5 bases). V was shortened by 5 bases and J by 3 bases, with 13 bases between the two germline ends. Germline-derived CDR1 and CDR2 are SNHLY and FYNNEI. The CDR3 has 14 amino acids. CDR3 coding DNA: TGTGCCAGCAGTTCGACGGGGGGGTACACTGAAGCTTTCTTT. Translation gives CASSSTGGYTEAFF.

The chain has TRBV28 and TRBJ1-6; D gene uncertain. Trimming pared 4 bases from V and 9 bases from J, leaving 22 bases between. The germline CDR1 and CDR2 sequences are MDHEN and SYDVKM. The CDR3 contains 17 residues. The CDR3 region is CASSSFGAVEFSSPLHF. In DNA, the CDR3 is TGTGCCAGCAGTTCCTTCGGAGCGGTGGAGTTTTCTTCACCCCTCCACTTT.

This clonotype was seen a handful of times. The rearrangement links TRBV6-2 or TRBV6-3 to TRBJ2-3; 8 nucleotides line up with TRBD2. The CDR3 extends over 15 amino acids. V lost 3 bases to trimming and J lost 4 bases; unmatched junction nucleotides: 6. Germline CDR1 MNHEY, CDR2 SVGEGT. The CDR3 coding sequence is TGTGCCAGCAGTTATTTAGCGGGATCTGCAGATACGCAGTATTTT. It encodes CASSYLAGSADTQYF.

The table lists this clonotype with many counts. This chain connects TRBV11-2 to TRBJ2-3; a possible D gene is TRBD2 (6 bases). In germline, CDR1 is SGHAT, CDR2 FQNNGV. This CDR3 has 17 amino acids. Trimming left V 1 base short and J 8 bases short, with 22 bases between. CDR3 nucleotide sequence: TGTGCCAGCAGCTTAGGCGGGGCCTGGGATACAAGTGGTACGCAGTATTTT. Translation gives CASSLGGAWDTSGTQYF.

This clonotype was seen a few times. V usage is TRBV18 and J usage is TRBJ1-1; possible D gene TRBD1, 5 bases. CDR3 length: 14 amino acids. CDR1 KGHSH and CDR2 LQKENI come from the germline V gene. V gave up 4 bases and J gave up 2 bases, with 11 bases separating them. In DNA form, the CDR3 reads TGTGCCAGCTCACGAGACAGCCGAAACACTGAAGCTTTCTTT. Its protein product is CASSRDSRNTEAFF.

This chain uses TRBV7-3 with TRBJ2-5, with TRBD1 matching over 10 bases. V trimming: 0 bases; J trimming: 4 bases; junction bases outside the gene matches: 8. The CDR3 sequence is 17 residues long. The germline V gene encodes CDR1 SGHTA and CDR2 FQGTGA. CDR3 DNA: TGTGCCAGCAGCTTAACATCCGGGACAGGGGCGGGAGAGACCCAGTACTTC. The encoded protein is CASSLTSGTGAGETQYF.

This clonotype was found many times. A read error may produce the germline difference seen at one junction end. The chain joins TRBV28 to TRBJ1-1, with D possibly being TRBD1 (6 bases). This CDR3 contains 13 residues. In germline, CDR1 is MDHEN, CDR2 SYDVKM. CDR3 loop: CASSTGTSTGAFF. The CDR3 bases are TGTGCCAGCAGTACCGGGACAAGTACTGGAGCTTTCTTT.

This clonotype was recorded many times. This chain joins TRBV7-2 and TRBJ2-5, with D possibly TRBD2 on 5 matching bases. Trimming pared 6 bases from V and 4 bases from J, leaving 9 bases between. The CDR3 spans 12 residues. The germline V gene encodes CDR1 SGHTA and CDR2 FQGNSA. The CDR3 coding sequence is TGTGCCAGCAGTAACAGCGGAGAGACCCAGTACTTC. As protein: CASSNSGETQYF.